Included here is one TCR beta chain sequence, with context. Its cognate antigen has yet to be identified. No base quality values were provided; no much bigger clone lies one nucleotide off. This record comes from a study of T cell changes during pregnancy in multiple sclerosis (dated by TCRdb to between 2018 and 2020). Notes on the research overall: Changes in the T cell repertoire over the course of pregnancy were examined in this study in women with multiple sclerosis.

Cut back by 2 bases and 5 bases, the V and J ends lie 13 bases apart. Per the germline V gene, KGHSH is the CDR1 and LQKENI is the CDR2. The CDR3 goes from the cysteine to the phenylalanine over 14 residues. Only the CDR3 DNA is retained, 42 bases long and in frame from the first base. Receptor libraries were prepared by the immunoSEQ multiplex PCR assay. Held by TCRdb, this immuneACCESS table contains in-frame sequences only and omits some clones. Under half of the omission traces to an unresolved V gene where checked; the cause of the rest is unknown. The sample contains fewer than 70,000 clones, roughly nine tenths of them found a single time. 2% to 3% of the sample belongs to the ten largest clones.

The sequence links TRBV18 to TRBJ2-7, with TRBD1 as a weak D call on 5 bases. The receptor was derived from a female donor with multiple sclerosis, enrolled in a pregnancy study. Here the sequenced sample was peripheral blood, taken in the first trimester of pregnancy. The CDR3 region reads CASSPEAGQNEQYF. The DNA sequence is TGTGCCAGCTCACCAGAAGCAGGGCAAAACGAGCAGTACTTC.